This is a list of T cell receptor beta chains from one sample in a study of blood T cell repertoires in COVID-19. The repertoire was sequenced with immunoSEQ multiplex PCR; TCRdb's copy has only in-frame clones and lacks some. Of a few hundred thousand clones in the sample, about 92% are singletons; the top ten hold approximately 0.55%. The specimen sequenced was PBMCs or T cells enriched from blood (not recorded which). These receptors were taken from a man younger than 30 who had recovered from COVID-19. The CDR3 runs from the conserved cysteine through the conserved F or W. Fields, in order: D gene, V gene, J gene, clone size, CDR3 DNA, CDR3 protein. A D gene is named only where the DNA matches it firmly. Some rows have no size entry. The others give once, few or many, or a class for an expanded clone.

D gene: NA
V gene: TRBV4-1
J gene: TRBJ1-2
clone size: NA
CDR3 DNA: TGCGCCAGCAGCCAAATGACGGGTGGCTACACCTTC
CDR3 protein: CASSQMTGGYTF

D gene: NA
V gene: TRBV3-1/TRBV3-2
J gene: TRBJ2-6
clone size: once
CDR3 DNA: TGTGCCAGCAGCCAGCCCGGACACGCCTCTGGGGCCAACGTCCTGACTTTC
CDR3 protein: CASSQPGHASGANVLTF

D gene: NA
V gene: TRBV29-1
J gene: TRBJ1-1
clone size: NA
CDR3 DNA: TGCAGCGTTGAAGATCTCGGGGGAGGGTACACTGAAGCTTTCTTT
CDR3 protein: CSVEDLGGGYTEAFF

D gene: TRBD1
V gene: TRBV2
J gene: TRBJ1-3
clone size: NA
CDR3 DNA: TGTGCCAGCAGTGTGGGACAGGGAAACACCATATATTTT
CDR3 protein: CASSVGQGNTIYF

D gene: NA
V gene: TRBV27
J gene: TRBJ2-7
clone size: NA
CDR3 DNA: TGTGCCAGCAGTCCTGTACAGGGTTACGAGCAGTACTTC
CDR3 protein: CASSPVQGYEQYF

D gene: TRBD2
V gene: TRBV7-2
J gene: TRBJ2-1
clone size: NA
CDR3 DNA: TGTGCCAGCAGCCCGGTCAGAGGCGCGGGAGTTGAGCAGTTCTTC
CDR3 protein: CASSPVRGAGVEQFF

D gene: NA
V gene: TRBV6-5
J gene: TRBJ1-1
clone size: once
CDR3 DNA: TGTGCCAGCAGTTACTTAGATGAAGCTTTCTTT
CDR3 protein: CASSYLDEAFF

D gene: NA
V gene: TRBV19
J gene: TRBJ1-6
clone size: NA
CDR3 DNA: TGTGCCAGTAGTATCGGGCAGGGTTCACCCCTCCACTTT
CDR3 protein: CASSIGQGSPLHF

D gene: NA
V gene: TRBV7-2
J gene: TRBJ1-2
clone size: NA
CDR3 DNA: TGTGCCAGCAGCTTAGTCGGCAGGGACTATGGCTACACCTTC
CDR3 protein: CASSLVGRDYGYTF

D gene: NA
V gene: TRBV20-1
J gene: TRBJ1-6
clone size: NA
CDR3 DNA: TGCAGTGCTAGTCCAGGGTCCGGCTCACCCCTCCACTTT
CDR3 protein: CSASPGSGSPLHF

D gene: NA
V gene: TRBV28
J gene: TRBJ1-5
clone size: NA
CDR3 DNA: TGTGCCAGCAGCTCCCCCGAAGCCAGGGTGGCCTTT
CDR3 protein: CASSSPEARVAF

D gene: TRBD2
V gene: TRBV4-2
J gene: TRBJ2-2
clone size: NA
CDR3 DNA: TGTGCCAGCAGCCACCTCGCTGGGCGGGAGGGTACCGGGGAGCTGTTTTTT
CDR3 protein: CASSHLAGREGTGELFF

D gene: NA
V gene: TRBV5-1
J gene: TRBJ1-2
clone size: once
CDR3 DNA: TGCGCCAGCAGCCGAGAGCGGGACGTCTATGGCTACACCTTC
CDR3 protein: CASSRERDVYGYTF

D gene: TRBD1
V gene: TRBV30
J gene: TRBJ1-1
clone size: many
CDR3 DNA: TGTGCCTGGAGTCGACAGGGGGGCACTGAAGCTTTCTTT
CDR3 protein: CAWSRQGGTEAFF

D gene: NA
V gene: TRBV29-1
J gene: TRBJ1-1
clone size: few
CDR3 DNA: TGCAGCGTTGAACCACTCGGAGCGGAAATGAACACTGAAGCTTTCTTT
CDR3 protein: CSVEPLGAEMNTEAFF

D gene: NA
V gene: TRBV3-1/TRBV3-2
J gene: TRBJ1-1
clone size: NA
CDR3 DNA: TGTGCCAGCAGCCAAGTAAGAGGCCCGGGAGAAGCTTTCTTT
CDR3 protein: CASSQVRGPGEAFF

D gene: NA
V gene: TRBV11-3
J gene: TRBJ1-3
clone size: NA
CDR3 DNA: TGTGCCAGCAGCTTACAGGGCTACTCTGGAAACACCATATATTTT
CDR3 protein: CASSLQGYSGNTIYF

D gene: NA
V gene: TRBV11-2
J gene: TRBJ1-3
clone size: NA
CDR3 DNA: TGTGCCAGCAGCCCTCAACCCCGACAGCGAAGGCGTAACACCATATATTTT
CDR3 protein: CASSPQPRQRRRNTIYF

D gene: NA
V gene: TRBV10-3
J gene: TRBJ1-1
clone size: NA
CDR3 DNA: TGTGCCATCCAACGAAGCGAGGGAGAAGCTTTCTTT
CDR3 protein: CAIQRSEGEAFF

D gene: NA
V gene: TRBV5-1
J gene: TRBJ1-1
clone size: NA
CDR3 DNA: TGCGCCAGCCATTCCAGGGGGAACACTGAAGCTTTCTTT
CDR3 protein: CASHSRGNTEAFF

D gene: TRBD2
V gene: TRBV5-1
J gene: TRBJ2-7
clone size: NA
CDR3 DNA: TGCGCCAGCAGCCCCCGGGAGGACTTTCGCTACGAGCAGTACTTC
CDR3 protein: CASSPREDFRYEQYF

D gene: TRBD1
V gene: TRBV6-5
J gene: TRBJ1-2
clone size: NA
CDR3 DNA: TGTGCCACAGGAACAGGGGGGGCTGGCTACACCTTC
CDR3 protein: CATGTGGAGYTF

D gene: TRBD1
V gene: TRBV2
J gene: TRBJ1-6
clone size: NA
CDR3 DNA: TGTGCCGGAGCAGGGACAGGGAACTCACCCCTCCACTTT
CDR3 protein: CAGAGTGNSPLHF